This T cell receptor (beta chain) was observed in a study of CD8+CD57+ T cells in acquired aplastic anemia (dated by TCRdb to the late 2010s). In the study overall: On average, sorted CD4+ and CD8+ cells yielded around 3.4 ug of extracted DNA, with a range of about 0.19 to 30 ug. CD8+CD57+ expansion was defined as a frequency above the mean frequency observed in healthy subjects. The paper's findings and limits, for the study overall: About 30 CD8+ CDR3 sequences were found to be shared between patients and controls, but these sequences appeared to be highly expressed in patients and within the immunodominant clones of the patients. Between patients and healthy controls, no significant difference in CD8+ Simpson's diversity was found (P=0.060).

Reading from cysteine to phenylalanine, the CDR3 counts 14 amino acids. This entry keeps only the CDR3 DNA: 42 bases, framed from base 1. A distance of 13 bases separates the germline ends of V and J, which lose 3 bases and 10 bases respectively. The germline V gene supplies CDR1 SGHVS and CDR2 FNYEAQ. Genomic DNA served as template for TCR beta VDJ combination and CDR3 sequence profiling. An Illumina HiSeq 2000 was used for TCR repertoire sequencing. The original pipeline was this. TRBV/TRBJ rearrangement plots, CDR3 size and DJ length profiles, and Simpson's diversity index were used to assess repertoires. The immunodominant clone was defined as the most abundant DNA sequence in deep sequencing data. CDR3 amino acid sequences were checked for sharing between subjects and were compared against published repertoires and the VDJdb database. TCRdb reprocessing: public reads trimmed at Q25 with fastp, clones called with MiXCR, in-frame beta chains kept. Every entry covers one CDR3 protein and lists the most common genes and DNA from its rows. The V and J calls here are based on TCRdb, not the publication. The sample records under 200,000 distinct CDR3 sequences, less than 60% of which are singletons. Approximately 2.8% of the sample belongs to the ten largest clones.

The patients picked for sequencing were ones in whom flow cytometry had shown an expansion of CD8+CD57+ cells. Every patient had severe acquired aplastic anemia, diagnosed using the International Study of Aplastic Anemia and Agranulocytosis and Camitta criteria. No therapy had been received by the patients at the time of blood sampling. TCR repertoires of sorted CD4+ and CD8+ blood T cells from severe aplastic anemia patients and healthy subjects were deep-sequenced in the study. In the USA, patient enrollment took place under clinicaltrials.gov protocols 00001620, 01623167, 00001397, 00071045, 00081523 and 00961064. Ficoll-Paque density gradient centrifugation was used to isolate peripheral blood mononuclear cells. Before DNA was extracted, CD4+ and CD8+ T cells were sorted using either FACS or magnetic beads. Comments on this clonotype: The antigen it binds to is not known. The sample holds no much larger clone one base away, and base qualities are not on file.

The sample consisted of sorted CD4+, CD8+, or CD8+CD57+ T cells (not recorded which) from PBMCs. The sequence derives from a human donor with aplastic anemia. Rearrangement joined TRBV7-6 to TRBJ1-6; the D gene lacks a confident call. The nucleotide sequence is TGTGCCAGCAGCTTTAGGGAAATTGGGTCACCCCTCCACTTT. Its coded protein is CASSFREIGSPLHF.